This is a list of T cell receptor beta chains from one sample in a study of cytomegalovirus exposure and HLA in healthy donors. Profiled with immunoSEQ multiplex PCR; TCRdb holds only in-frame clones, not every one. Its table records 150,000 to 200,000 clones. Material for sequencing was PBMCs. Every receptor here comes from a man aged 25 to 40 in good health and CMV-seronegative. The CDR3 runs from the conserved cysteine through the conserved F or W. D genes are given only for firm matches.

CDR3 DNA	CDR3 protein	D gene	J gene	V gene
TGTGCCAGCAGCTTAGATGGGTTGCGGGAGCAGTACTTC	CASSLDGLREQYF	-	TRBJ2-7	TRBV7-9
TGTGCCACCTGGGCGGGACGGACGAACACCGGGGAGCTGTTTTTT	CATWAGRTNTGELFF	-	TRBJ2-2	TRBV19
TGCAGCGTTGGAGGGCAGCAATTCTACGAGCAGTACTTC	CSVGGQQFYEQYF	-	TRBJ2-7	TRBV29-1
TGCGCCAGCAGCCAGGATGACAGGGGGTTCACAGATACGCAGTATTTT	CASSQDDRGFTDTQYF	TRBD1	TRBJ2-3	TRBV4-1
TGCGCCAGCAGCCCTGGCCCGGGTGCCGGGGAGCTGTTTTTT	CASSPGPGAGELFF	-	TRBJ2-2	TRBV4-1
TGCGCCAGCAGTGACGCCGGGACAGGGAGTTACGAGCAGTACTTC	CASSDAGTGSYEQYF	TRBD1	TRBJ2-7	TRBV10-1
TGTGCCAGCAGCCTACTAGCGGACAATGAGCAGTTCTTC	CASSLLADNEQFF	TRBD2	TRBJ2-1	TRBV7-9
TGTGCCAGTATGGACAGGGTCTCATTCTCTGGAAACACCATATATTTT	CASMDRVSFSGNTIYF	TRBD1	TRBJ1-3	TRBV19
TGTGCCAGCAGCCTACGGACTAGCGGGGACCGGTTGGGGCGAGAGACCCAGTACTTC	CASSLRTSGDRLGRETQYF	TRBD2	TRBJ2-5	TRBV9
TGTGCCAGCACCCCAGGGGGCTCCTACGAGCAGTACTTC	CASTPGGSYEQYF	TRBD1	TRBJ2-7	TRBV5-7
TGTGCCAGCAGCCAAGAAGGCGGGACAGGGTTTGGCTACACCTTC	CASSQEGGTGFGYTF	TRBD1	TRBJ1-2	TRBV4-2
TGTGCCAGCAGCCATCCCCTGGGGGGGCTGAACACTGAAGCTTTCTTT	CASSHPLGGLNTEAFF	-	TRBJ1-1	TRBV7-2
TGTGCCAGCAGCTTAATAGGGGAAGTACGCGAGCAGTACTTC	CASSLIGEVREQYF	-	TRBJ2-7	TRBV5-4
TGTGCCAGCAGTTACCTAGGACAGGGGGAAGTAGAGACCCAGTACTTC	CASSYLGQGEVETQYF	TRBD1	TRBJ2-5	TRBV6-5
TGCGCCAGCGACCGGGGGAGCACGAACACCGGGGAGCTGTTTTTT	CASDRGSTNTGELFF	-	TRBJ2-2	TRBV5-1
TGTGCCAGCAGCCCGACGGGATCAGAGACCCAGTACTTC	CASSPTGSETQYF	-	TRBJ2-5	TRBV5-4
TGTGCCAGCAGCGTTTCTAGCGGGAGCTCCTACAATGAGCAGTTCTTC	CASSVSSGSSYNEQFF	TRBD2	TRBJ2-1	TRBV9
TGTGCCAGCAGTTCATCGGGACAGGGGGCGGGTGAAAAACTGTTTTTT	CASSSSGQGAGEKLFF	TRBD1	TRBJ1-4	TRBV27
TGTGCCAGCAGCCAAGAACTAGCGGGGATCATTAACTCTAGGGATACGCAGTATTTT	CASSQELAGIINSRDTQYF	TRBD2	TRBJ2-3	TRBV4-2
TGTGCCAGCAGGCAGACAGGGTTAGTTGCTGGCTACACCTTC	CASRQTGLVAGYTF	TRBD1	TRBJ1-2	TRBV2
TGTGCCTGGAAACCAGGGACATACTGGGAAAGCGAGCAGTACTTC	CAWKPGTYWESEQYF	-	TRBJ2-7	TRBV30
TGTGCCAGCAGCTTTTCAGGGAGGTACAGAGATACGCAGTATTTT	CASSFSGRYRDTQYF	-	TRBJ2-3	TRBV7-3
TGTGCCAGCAGCGTTGGACTAGCGGGGATCGGAGATACGCAGTATTTT	CASSVGLAGIGDTQYF	TRBD2	TRBJ2-3	TRBV11-3
TGTGCCAGCTCACCACCGTCGACAGGGGGATCACCCCTCCACTTT	CASSPPSTGGSPLHF	TRBD1	TRBJ1-6	TRBV18
TGTGCCACACTGTCTAGCGGCACCTACGAGCAGTACTTC	CATLSSGTYEQYF	TRBD2	TRBJ2-7	TRBV10-3
TGTGCCAGCAGCGATAGGGGAAGTACCTCTGGAAACACCATATATTTT	CASSDRGSTSGNTIYF	-	TRBJ1-3	TRBV11-3
TGTGCCAGCAGTAAATACAGGGTGGATACGCAGTATTTT	CASSKYRVDTQYF	-	TRBJ2-3	TRBV6-5
TGTGCCAGCAGTGACGAGGGAACTAGCGGGAGCACTGAGCAGTTCTTC	CASSDEGTSGSTEQFF	TRBD2	TRBJ2-1	TRBV6-4
TGTGCCAGTAGTTTCGACAGGAGTCCCCCTGGAAACACCATATATTTT	CASSFDRSPPGNTIYF	-	TRBJ1-3	TRBV19
TGCAGCGTTGCGGGGGCTAGCGGTAATTCCTACAATGAGCAGTTCTTC	CSVAGASGNSYNEQFF	-	TRBJ2-1	TRBV29-1
TGTGCCAGCAGTTTATATAGCGGGGCGAGCTCCTACGAGCAGTACTTC	CASSLYSGASSYEQYF	TRBD2	TRBJ2-7	TRBV27
TGTGCCAGCAGCGACAGGAAAGCCCACGAGCAGTACTTC	CASSDRKAHEQYF	-	TRBJ2-7	TRBV7-8
TGCGCCAGCAGCTTGGAGATAGCGGGAGGGCCGGATGAGCAGTTCTTC	CASSLEIAGGPDEQFF	TRBD2	TRBJ2-1	TRBV5-1
TGCGCCAGCAGCTCAATCCGGGACAGGGGATACGAGCAGTACTTC	CASSSIRDRGYEQYF	TRBD1	TRBJ2-7	TRBV5-1
TGTGCCAGCTCACCAGTAACGGGTAGCAACGAGCAGTACTTC	CASSPVTGSNEQYF	-	TRBJ2-7	TRBV18
TGTGCCAGTAGTATGGGCGGATCTTACAATGAGCGGGTCTTC	CASSMGGSYNERVF	-	TRBJ2-1	TRBV19